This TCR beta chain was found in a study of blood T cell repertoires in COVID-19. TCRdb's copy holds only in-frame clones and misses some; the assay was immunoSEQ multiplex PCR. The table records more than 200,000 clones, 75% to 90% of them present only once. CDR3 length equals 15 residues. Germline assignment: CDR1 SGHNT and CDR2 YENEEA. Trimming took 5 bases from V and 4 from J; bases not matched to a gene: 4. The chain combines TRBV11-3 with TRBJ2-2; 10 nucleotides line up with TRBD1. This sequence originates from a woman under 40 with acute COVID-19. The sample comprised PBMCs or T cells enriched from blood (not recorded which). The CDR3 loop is CASSAGQGTTGELFF. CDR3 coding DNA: TGTGCCAGCAGCGCGGGACAGGGGACCACCGGGGAGCTGTTTTTT.